The T cell receptor (beta chain) described here comes from a study of blood T cell repertoires in COVID-19. Overall study context: The United States, Italy and Spain provided the acute and convalescent COVID-19 samples. PBMCs, B-cell-depleted T cells, or T cells provided the cDNA or gDNA that made up the material.

Germline CDR1 and CDR2: MNHEY and SMNVEV (reference sequence). The CDR3 length is 15 residues. V was cut by 3 bases and J by 3 bases, with 15 bases left in between. Repertoires were generated with immunoSEQ multiplex PCR, while TCRdb's copy carries only in-frame clones and drops some. The repertoire holds 200,000 to 300,000 clones, with more than 90% as singletons. The receptor comes from a person under 35 with COVID-19, enrolled during active disease. The specimen sequenced was peripheral blood. This rearrangement joins TRBV27 to TRBJ2-7, with a weak D call TRBD1 (5 bases). For the CDR3, the DNA is TGTGCCAGCAGTTTTGGGGCCCAGACCTACTACGAGCAGTACTTC. Its translation: CASSFGAQTYYEQYF.